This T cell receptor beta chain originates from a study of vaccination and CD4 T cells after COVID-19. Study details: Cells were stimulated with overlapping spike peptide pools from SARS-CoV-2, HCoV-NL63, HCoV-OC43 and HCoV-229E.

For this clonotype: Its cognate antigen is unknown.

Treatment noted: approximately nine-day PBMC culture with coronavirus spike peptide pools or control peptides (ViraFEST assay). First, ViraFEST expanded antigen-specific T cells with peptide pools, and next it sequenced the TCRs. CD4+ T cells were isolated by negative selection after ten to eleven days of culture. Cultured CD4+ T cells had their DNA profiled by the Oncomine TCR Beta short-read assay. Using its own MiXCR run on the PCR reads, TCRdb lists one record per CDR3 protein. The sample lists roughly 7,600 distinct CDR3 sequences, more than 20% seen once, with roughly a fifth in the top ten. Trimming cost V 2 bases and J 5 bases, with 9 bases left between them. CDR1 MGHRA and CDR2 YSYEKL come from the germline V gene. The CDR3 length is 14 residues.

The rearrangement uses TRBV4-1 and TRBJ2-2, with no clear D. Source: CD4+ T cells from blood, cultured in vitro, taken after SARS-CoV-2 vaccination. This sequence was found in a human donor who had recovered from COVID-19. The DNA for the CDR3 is TGCGCCAGCAGCCAAACGGGCTTAACCGGGGAGCTGTTTTTT. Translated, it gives CASSQTGLTGELFF.